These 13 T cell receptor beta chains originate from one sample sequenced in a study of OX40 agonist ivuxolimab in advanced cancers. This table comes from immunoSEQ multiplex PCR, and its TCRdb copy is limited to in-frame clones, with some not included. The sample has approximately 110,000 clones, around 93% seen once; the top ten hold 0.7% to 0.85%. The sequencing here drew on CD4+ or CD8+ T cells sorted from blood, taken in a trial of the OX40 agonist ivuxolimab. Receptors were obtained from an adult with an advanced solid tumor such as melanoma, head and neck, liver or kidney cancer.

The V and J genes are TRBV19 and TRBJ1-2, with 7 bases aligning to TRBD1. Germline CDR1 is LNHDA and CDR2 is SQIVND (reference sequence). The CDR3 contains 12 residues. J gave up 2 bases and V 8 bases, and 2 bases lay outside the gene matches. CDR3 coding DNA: TGTGCCAGTCTCAGGGGGAACTATGGCTACACCTTC. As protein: CASLRGNYGYTF.

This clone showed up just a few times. CDR3: CASTLGLAGSYEQYF. The CDR3 DNA follows: TGTGCCAGCACCCTTGGACTAGCGGGGAGCTACGAGCAGTACTTC. This chain connects TRBV7-2 to TRBJ2-7, with 12 bases lining up with TRBD2. This CDR3 comprises 15 residues. CDR1 SGHTA and CDR2 FQGNSA come from the germline V gene. J gave up 3 bases and V 7 bases, and 7 bases lay outside the gene matches.

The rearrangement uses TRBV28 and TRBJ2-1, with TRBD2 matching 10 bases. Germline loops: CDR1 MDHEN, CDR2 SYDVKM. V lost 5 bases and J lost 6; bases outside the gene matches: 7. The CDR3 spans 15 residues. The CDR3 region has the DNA TGTGCCAGCAGTCCAGCAGCGGGAGGGCCCAATGAGCAGTTCTTC. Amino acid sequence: CASSPAAGGPNEQFF.

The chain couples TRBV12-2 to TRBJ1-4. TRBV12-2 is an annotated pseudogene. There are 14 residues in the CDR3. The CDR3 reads CASLPRPMGEKLFF. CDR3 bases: TGTGCAAGTCTCCCTAGGCCCATGGGTGAAAAACTGTTTTTT.

CDR3 amino acids: CASSDSARRLAQDNEQFF. Here the CDR3 DNA reads TGTGCCAGCAGTGACTCGGCCAGGCGACTAGCGCAGGACAATGAGCAGTTCTTC. The gene calls are TRBV6-4 and TRBJ2-1, with 8 bases that match TRBD2. V trimming: 0 bases; J trimming: 5 bases; junction bases outside the gene matches: 12. In germline, CDR1 is MRHNA, CDR2 SNTAGT. The CDR3 length is 18 residues.

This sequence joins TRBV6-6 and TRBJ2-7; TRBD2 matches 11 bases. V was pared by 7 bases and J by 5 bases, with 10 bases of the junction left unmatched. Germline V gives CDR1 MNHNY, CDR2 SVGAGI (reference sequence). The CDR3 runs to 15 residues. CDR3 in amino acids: CASTPSTSGSNEQYF. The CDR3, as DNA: TGTGCCAGCACCCCGAGTACTAGCGGGAGCAACGAGCAGTACTTC.

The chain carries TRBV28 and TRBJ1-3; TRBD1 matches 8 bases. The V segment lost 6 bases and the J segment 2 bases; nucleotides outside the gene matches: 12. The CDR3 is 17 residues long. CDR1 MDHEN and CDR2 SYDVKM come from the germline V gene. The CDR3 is CASSPGQGFKPGNTIYF. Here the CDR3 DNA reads TGTGCCAGCAGCCCAGGACAGGGATTCAAGCCTGGAAACACCATATATTTT. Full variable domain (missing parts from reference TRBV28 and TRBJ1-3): DVKVTQSSRYLVKRTGEKVFLECVQDMDHENMFWYRQDPGLGLRLIYFSYDVKMKEKGDIPEGYSVSREKKERFSLILESASTNQTSMYLCASSPGQGFKPGNTIYFGEGSWLTVV.

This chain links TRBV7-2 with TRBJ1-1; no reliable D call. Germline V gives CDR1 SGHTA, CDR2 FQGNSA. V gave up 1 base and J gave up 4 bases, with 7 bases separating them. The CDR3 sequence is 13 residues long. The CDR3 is CASSLVEGTEAFF. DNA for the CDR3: TGTGCCAGCAGCTTAGTTGAGGGCACTGAAGCTTTCTTT.

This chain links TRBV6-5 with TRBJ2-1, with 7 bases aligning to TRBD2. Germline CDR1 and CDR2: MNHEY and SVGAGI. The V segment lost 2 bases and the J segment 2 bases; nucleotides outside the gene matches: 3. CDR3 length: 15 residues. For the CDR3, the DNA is TGTGCCAGCAGTTACGGGGGAGGGGCCTACAATGAGCAGTTCTTC. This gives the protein CASSYGGGAYNEQFF.

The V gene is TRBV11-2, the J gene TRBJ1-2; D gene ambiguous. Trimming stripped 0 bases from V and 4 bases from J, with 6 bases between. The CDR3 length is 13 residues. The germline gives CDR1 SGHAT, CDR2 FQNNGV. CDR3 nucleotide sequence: TGTGCCAGCAGCTTAGATAGGGTCTATGGCTACACCTTC. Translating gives CASSLDRVYGYTF. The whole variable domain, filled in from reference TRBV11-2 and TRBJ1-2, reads EAGVAQSPRYKIIEKRQSVAFWCNPISGHATLYWYQQILGQGPKLLIQFQNNGVVDDSQLPKDRFSAERLKGVDSTLKIQPAKLEDSAVYLCASSLDRVYGYTFGSGTRLTVV.

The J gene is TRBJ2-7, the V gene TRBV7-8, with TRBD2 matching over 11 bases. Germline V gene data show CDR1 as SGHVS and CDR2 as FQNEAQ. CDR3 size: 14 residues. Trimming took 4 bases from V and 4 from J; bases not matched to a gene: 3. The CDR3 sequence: CASSSGTSGYEQYF. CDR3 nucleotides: TGTGCCAGCAGCTCCGGGACTAGCGGTTACGAGCAGTACTTC.

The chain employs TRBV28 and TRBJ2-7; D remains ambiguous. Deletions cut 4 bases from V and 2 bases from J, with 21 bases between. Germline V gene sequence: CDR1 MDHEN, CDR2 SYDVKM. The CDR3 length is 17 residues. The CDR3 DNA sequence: TGTGCCAGCAGTTCCGATGGGATGGTAGCATCTCCCTACGAGCAGTACTTC. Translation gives CASSSDGMVASPYEQYF.

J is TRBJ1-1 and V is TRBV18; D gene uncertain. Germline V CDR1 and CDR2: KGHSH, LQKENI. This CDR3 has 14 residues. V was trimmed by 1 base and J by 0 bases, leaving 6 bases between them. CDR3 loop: CASSPQGLNTEAFF. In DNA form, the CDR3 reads TGTGCCAGCTCACCACAGGGTTTGAACACTGAAGCTTTCTTT. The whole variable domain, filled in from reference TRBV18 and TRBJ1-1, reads NAGVMQNPRHLVRRRGQEARLRCSPMKGHSHVYWYRQLPEEGLKFMVYLQKENIIDESGMPKERFSAEFPKEGPSILRIQQVVRGDSAAYFCASSPQGLNTEAFFGQGTRLTVV.